A single sample gave rise to the 17 T cell receptor beta chains below, sequenced in a study of neurological immune-mediated disorders. As to time point: longitudinal time-point 1 (baseline). TCRdb processed the 5' RACE reads anew with MiXCR; each CDR3 protein has one entry. The sample contains tens of thousands of distinct CDR3 sequences, roughly 13% of which appear only once. The source material was PBMCs. The source is a female donor with HTLV-1-associated myelopathy (HAM/TSP).

This clonotype has ten or more counts. The chain combines TRBV10-3 with TRBJ2-3; 9 bases agree with TRBD1. CDR1 ENHRY and CDR2 SYGVKD come from the germline V gene. This CDR3 region has 15 residues. Unmatched junction bases numbered 8, after V lost 4 bases and J lost 6 bases. DNA of the CDR3: TGTGCCATCAGTGCCACCGGGACAGGGAGCGATACGCAGTATTTT. Its protein product is CAISATGTGSDTQYF.

This clonotype was detected many times. The chain links TRBV28 to TRBJ2-1; 7 positions agree with TRBD2. V was clipped by 6 bases and J by 2 bases; unmatched bases: 10. The germline V gene encodes CDR1 MDHEN and CDR2 SYDVKM. The CDR3 totals 16 residues. CDR3 coding DNA: TGTGCCAGCAGGTGGACGGGCGGGGGTCCCTACAATGAGCAGTTCTTC. This codes for CASRWTGGGPYNEQFF.

The sample holds many counts of this clonotype. The chain couples TRBV3-1 to TRBJ2-3; TRBD2 agrees at 7 bases. From germline, CDR1 is LGHDT and CDR2 YNNKEL (reference sequence). The CDR3 consists of 14 residues. The ends lost 3 bases at V and 4 bases at J; junction bases unmatched: 4. CDR3 amino acids: CASSHRTSADTQYF. CDR3 coding DNA: TGTGCCAGCAGCCACCGGACTAGTGCAGATACGCAGTATTTT.

This clonotype was seen ten or more times. This chain uses TRBV20-1 with TRBJ1-5; D gene uncertain. Germline CDR1 DFQATT, CDR2 SNEGSKA (reference sequence). The V end was cut by 0 bases, the J end by 1 base, with 7 bases between. There are 14 residues in the CDR3. The CDR3 loop is CSARDMESNQPQHF. The CDR3, as DNA: TGCAGTGCTAGAGATATGGAAAGCAATCAGCCCCAGCATTTT.

This clonotype was seen many times. The V and J genes are TRBV20-1 and TRBJ2-1; 7 positions match TRBD2. J was trimmed by 0 bases and V by 3 bases; bases with no gene match: 11. Germline V gives CDR1 DFQATT, CDR2 SNEGSKA (reference sequence). CDR3 length equals 17 residues. CDR3 DNA: TGCAGTGCTAGTGATCCGCCCGGGGGGTCCTCCTACAATGAGCAGTTCTTC. Protein sequence: CSASDPPGGSSYNEQFF.

This clonotype showed up many times. The J gene is TRBJ2-5, the V gene TRBV27, with TRBD2 matching 9 bases. CDR3 length: 16 amino acids. Losses at the gene ends were 0 bases for V and 1 base for J; bases not matched to a gene: 3. CDR1 and CDR2 (germline): MNHEY, SMNVEV (reference sequence). The CDR3: CASSLSPSGVQETQYF. The CDR3 DNA is TGTGCCAGCAGTTTATCCCCTAGCGGGGTCCAAGAGACCCAGTACTTC.

The V gene is TRBV18, the J gene TRBJ1-1, with D maybe TRBD1 (5 bases). Per the germline V gene, CDR1 is KGHSH and CDR2 is LQKENI. The CDR3 is 14 amino acids. V shed 2 bases and J shed 1 base, with 8 bases lying between them. CDR3 coding DNA: TGTGCCAGCTCACCAGGGGACGGGAACACTGAAGCTTTCTTT. It translates to CASSPGDGNTEAFF.

The rearrangement links TRBV5-1 to TRBJ1-2; D call uncertain. The ends were cut back, 0 bases at V and 5 bases at J, with 11 bases in the middle. The CDR3 has 14 amino acids. Germline V gives CDR1 SGHRS, CDR2 YFSETQ. In DNA, the CDR3 is TGCGCCAGCAGCTTGGGGGAAAGTTTATATGGCTACACCTTC. Its protein product is CASSLGESLYGYTF.

This clonotype was seen ten or more times. This sequence joins TRBV2 and TRBJ2-7; no clear D. Germline V lookup: CDR1 SNHLY, CDR2 FYNNEI. Trimming took off 0 bases at V and 0 bases at J, with 12 bases between the two ends. This CDR3 region has 16 residues. The DNA for the CDR3 is TGTGCCAGCAGTGAAGCGGGCAGCGCGAGCTCCTACGAGCAGTACTTC. Protein sequence: CASSEAGSASSYEQYF.

The V and J genes are TRBV5-5 and TRBJ1-4; TRBD1 matches 9 bases. In germline, CDR1 is SGHKS, CDR2 YYEKEE (reference sequence). The CDR3 spans 18 residues. The J segment lost 2 bases and the V segment lost 4 bases, leaving 12 bases of the junction unmatched. The CDR3 is CASSVRDRVSWTNEKLFF. CDR3 coding DNA: TGTGCCAGCAGCGTACGGGACAGGGTATCGTGGACTAATGAAAAACTGTTTTTT.

The sample holds many counts of this clonotype. The CDR3 region has the DNA TGTGCCAGCAGGACAGGTTACACAGATACGCAGTATTTT. This gives the protein CASRTGYTDTQYF. The J gene is TRBJ2-3, the V gene TRBV2; TRBD1 might be the D (6 bases). The V gene lost 6 bases and the J gene lost 2 bases, with 9 bases spanning the gap. CDR1 is SNHLY, CDR2 FYNNEI, per germline. The CDR3 length is 13 residues.

This clonotype was picked up many times. This chain uses TRBV7-2 with TRBJ2-1; possible D gene TRBD1, 6 bases. Germline V gene lookup returns CDR1 SGHTA and CDR2 FQGNSA. The CDR3 contains 17 residues. V dropped 4 bases and J dropped 9 bases, with 25 bases sitting between them. For the CDR3, the DNA is TGTGCCAGCAGCTATGGACAGTTCCGGGCCTCAGGGCGTGAGCAGTTCTTC. Encoded protein: CASSYGQFRASGREQFF.

This clonotype was observed at least ten times. The chain combines TRBV5-1 with TRBJ1-1, with a weak D call TRBD1 (5 bases). In germline, CDR1 is SGHRS, CDR2 YFSETQ. Trimming removed 0 bases from V and 7 bases from J, with 10 bases in between. The CDR3 is made up of 13 amino acids. DNA of the CDR3: TGCGCCAGCAGCTTGGAGGTAGGGGTTGAAGCTTTCTTT. Its protein product is CASSLEVGVEAFF.

The chain links TRBV5-1 to TRBJ2-3, with D possibly being TRBD2 (5 bases). There are 17 residues in the CDR3. The germline V and J ends were trimmed by 0 bases and 3 bases, with 17 bases remaining between them. From germline, CDR1 is SGHRS and CDR2 YFSETQ. In nucleotides, the CDR3 is TGCGCCAGCAGCTTGGAAGGGCTAGCAATAGGTACAGATACGCAGTATTTT. Translated, it gives CASSLEGLAIGTDTQYF.

The sample holds many counts of this clonotype. V gene TRBV5-1 combines with J gene TRBJ2-1; the match to TRBD2 covers 8 bases. V dropped 0 bases and J dropped 3; count of bases not matched to a gene: 2. Germline V lookup: CDR1 SGHRS, CDR2 YFSETQ. This CDR3 is 15 amino acids long. The CDR3 here is CASSLEAGGYNEQFF. DNA for the CDR3: TGCGCCAGCAGCTTGGAGGCGGGGGGCTACAATGAGCAGTTCTTC.

The table lists this clonotype with many counts. V and J are TRBV2 and TRBJ2-2; D gene uncertain. V lost 7 bases, J lost 2 bases, and 8 bases lay in between. There are 13 residues in the CDR3. Germline V gene lookup returns CDR1 SNHLY and CDR2 FYNNEI. The CDR3 nucleotides read TGTGCCAGCACTACAGCTAACACCGGGGAGCTGTTTTTT. As protein: CASTTANTGELFF.

This clonotype was seen many times. The chain has TRBV20-1 and TRBJ2-1; D call uncertain. Per the germline V gene, CDR1 is DFQATT and CDR2 is SNEGSKA (reference sequence). This CDR3 has 12 amino acids. The V gene lost 3 bases and the J gene lost 9 bases, with 12 bases spanning the gap. CDR3 nucleotides: TGCAGTGCTAGCAAGCCCCCCCGTGAGCAGTTCTTC. This gives the protein CSASKPPREQFF.